Sequencing of this T cell receptor (beta chain) was carried out in a study of shared clonotypes between healthy human individuals. As for the study in general: CD4 naive and CD4 memory each took three plates per donor, while CD8 naive took two and CD8 memory one.

Deep-level settings were used for running the assay. In the sorted-subset replicate PCRs, 150 to 200 ng DNA, around 30,000 T cell genomes, was used. Data came from immunoSEQ multiplex PCR; TCRdb stores just in-frame clones and leaves some out. The sample consists of some 2,100,000 clones, about 92% of them appearing once. Selected positively for CCR7 and CD45RO-negative, naive CD8 cells excluded terminally differentiated effector memory CD45RA+ cells. None of the donors, who were healthy HIV-negative adults, had recently had acute infections or vaccinations. Germline V gives CDR1 SGHTS, CDR2 YDEGEE. With V trimmed by 0 bases and J by 4 bases, 7 bases remained unmatched. The CDR3 extends over 16 amino acids.

This clonotype was sampled from a man between 18 and 29 years old in good health. Some clones in this sample may be carry-over from other donors' samples. V and J are TRBV5-8 and TRBJ2-3, with 8 bases that match TRBD1. The sequenced sample consisted of naive CD8+ T cells from PBMCs. The CDR3 here is CASSLVGTGWADTQYF. The CDR3 region has the DNA TGTGCCAGCAGCTTGGTCGGGACAGGCTGGGCAGATACGCAGTATTTT.